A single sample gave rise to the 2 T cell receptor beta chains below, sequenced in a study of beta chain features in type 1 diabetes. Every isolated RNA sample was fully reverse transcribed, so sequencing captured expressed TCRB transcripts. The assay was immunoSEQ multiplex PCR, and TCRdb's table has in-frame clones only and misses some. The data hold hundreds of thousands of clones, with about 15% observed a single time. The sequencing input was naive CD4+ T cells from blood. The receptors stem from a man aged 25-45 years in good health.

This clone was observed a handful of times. This CDR3 is CASSPGANYGYTF. Here the CDR3 DNA reads TGTGCCAGCAGCCCCGGGGCTAACTATGGCTACACCTTC. The chain recombines TRBV25-1 with TRBJ1-2; D not resolved. The CDR3 is made up of 13 amino acids. Germline-derived CDR1 and CDR2 are MGHDK and SYGVNS. Between the trimmed V and J ends, which lost 6 bases and 0 bases, there was a span of 8 bases.

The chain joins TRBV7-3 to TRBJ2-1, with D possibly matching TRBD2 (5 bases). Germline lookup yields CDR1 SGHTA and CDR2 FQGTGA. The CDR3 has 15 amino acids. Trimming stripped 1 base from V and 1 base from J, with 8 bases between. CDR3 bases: TGTGCCAGCAGCTTAATGCCGGGATCCTACAATGAGCAGTTCTTC. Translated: CASSLMPGSYNEQFF.